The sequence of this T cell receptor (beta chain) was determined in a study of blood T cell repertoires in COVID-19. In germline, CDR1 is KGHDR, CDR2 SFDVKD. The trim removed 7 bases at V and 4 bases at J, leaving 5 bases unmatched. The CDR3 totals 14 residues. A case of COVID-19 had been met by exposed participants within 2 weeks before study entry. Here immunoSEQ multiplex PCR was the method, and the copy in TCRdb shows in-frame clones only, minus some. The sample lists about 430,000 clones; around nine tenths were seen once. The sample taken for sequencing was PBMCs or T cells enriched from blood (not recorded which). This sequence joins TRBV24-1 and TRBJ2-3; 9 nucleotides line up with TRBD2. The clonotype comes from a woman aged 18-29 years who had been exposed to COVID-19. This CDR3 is CATRDSGSADTQYF. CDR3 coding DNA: TGTGCCACCAGAGATAGCGGGAGCGCAGATACGCAGTATTTT.